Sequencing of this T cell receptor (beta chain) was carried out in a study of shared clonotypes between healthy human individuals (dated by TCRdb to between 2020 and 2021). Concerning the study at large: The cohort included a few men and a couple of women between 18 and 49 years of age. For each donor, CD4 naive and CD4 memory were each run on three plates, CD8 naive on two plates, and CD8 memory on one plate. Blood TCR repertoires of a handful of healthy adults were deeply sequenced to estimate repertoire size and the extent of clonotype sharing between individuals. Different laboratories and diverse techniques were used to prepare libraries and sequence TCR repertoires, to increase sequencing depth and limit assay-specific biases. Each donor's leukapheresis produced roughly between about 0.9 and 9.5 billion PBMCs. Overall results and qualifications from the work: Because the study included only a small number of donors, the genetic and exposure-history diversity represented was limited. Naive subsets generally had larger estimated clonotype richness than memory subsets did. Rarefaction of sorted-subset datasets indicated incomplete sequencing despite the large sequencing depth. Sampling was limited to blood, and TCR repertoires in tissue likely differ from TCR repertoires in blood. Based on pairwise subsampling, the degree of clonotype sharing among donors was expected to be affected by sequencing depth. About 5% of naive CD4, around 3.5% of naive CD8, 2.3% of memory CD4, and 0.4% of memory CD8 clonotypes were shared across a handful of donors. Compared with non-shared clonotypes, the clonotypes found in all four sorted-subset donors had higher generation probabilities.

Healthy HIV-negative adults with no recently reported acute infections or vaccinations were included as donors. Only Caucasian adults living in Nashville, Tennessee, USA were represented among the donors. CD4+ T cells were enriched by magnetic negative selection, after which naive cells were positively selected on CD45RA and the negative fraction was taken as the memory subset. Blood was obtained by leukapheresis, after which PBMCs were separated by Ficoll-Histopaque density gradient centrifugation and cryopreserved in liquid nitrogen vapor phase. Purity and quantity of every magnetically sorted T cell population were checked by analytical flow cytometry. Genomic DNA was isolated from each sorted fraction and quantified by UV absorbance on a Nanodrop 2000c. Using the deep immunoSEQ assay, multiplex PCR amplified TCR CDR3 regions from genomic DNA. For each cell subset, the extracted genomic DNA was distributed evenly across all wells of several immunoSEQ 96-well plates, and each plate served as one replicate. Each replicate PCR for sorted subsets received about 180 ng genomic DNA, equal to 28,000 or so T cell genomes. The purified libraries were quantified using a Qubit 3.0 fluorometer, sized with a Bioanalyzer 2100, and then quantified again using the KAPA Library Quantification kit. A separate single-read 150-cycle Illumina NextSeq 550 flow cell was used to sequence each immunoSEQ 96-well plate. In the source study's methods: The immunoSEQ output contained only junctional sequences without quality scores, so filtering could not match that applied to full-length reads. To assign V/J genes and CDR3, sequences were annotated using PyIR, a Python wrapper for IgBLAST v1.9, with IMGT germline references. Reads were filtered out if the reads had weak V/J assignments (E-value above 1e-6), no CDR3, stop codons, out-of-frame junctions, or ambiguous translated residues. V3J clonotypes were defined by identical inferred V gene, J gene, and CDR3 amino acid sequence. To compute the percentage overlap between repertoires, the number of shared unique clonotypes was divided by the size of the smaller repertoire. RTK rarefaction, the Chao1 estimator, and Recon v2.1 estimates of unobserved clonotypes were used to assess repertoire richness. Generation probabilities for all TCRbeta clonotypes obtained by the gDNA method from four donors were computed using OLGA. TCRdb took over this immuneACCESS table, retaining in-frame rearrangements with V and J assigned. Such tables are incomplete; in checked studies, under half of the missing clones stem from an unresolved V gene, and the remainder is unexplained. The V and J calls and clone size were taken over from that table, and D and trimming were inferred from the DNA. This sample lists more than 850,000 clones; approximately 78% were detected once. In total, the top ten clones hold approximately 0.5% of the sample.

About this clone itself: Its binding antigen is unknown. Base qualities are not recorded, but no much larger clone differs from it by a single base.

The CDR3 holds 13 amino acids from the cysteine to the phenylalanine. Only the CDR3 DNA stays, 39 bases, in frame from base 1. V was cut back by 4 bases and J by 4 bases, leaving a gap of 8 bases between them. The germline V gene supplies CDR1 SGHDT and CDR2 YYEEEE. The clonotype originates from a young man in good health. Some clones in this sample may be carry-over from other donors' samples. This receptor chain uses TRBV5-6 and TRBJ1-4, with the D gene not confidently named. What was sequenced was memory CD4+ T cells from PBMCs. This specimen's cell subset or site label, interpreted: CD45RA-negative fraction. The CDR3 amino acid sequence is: CASSRRVNEKLFF. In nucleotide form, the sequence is TGTGCCAGCAGCCGCCGGGTTAATGAAAAACTGTTTTTT.